Given below is one T cell receptor (beta chain) in context. Its specificity is not known. Tumor samples were taken before definitive surgery or chemotherapy. The entry originates in a study of high-grade serous ovarian cancer treatment subgroups. Turning to the study itself: Mean per sample: around 14,000 reads, 7,400 or so unique TCR beta rearrangements.

Only in-frame clones appear in the TCRdb table, and some are missing; sequencing was by immunoSEQ multiplex PCR. The sample records about 2,800 clones, over 75% being singletons. The CDR3 consists of 21 residues. J gave up 0 bases and V 1 base, and 10 bases lay outside the gene matches. Per the germline V gene, CDR1 is LGHNA and CDR2 is YNFKEQ. Overall study findings and caveats: Higher neoantigen levels went with greater TCR clonal relatedness. Only CDR3 was analyzed; CDR1 and CDR2 were not. Same-patient tumor repertoires overlapped at roughly 0.095 to 0.8; different patients barely overlapped.

The sample was tumor tissue. V usage is TRBV4-2 and J usage is TRBJ2-3, with 16 bases lining up with TRBD2. The clonotype comes from a human donor with high-grade serous ovarian cancer. The CDR3 reads CASSQVAPGLAGGPSTDTQYF. Written as DNA, the CDR3 is TGTGCCAGCAGCCAAGTGGCCCCGGGACTAGCGGGAGGGCCTAGCACAGATACGCAGTATTTT.